These 29 T cell receptor beta chains came from one sample sequenced in a study of T cells in Graves' hyperthyroidism and ophthalmopathy. Amplified regions were TCR beta CDR3 sequences from RNA transcripts. The HTBI set primed first-round TCR CDR3 RT-PCR. Using its own MiXCR run on the multiplex PCR reads, TCRdb lists one record per CDR3 protein. Here the sample spans roughly 300,000 distinct CDR3 sequences, around 25% being singletons. Sequencing was performed on blood. The receptors were gathered from a man aged 40-55 years with Graves' hyperthyroidism that later progressed to Graves' ophthalmopathy.

The chain couples TRBV7-8 to TRBJ1-2; D gene uncertain. The CDR3 spans 11 residues. V was trimmed by 3 bases and J by 6 bases, leaving 5 bases between them. Germline-derived CDR1 and CDR2 are SGHVS and FQNEAQ. The CDR3 loop is CASSFEDGYTF. The CDR3 coding sequence is TGTGCCAGCAGCTTTGAGGATGGCTACACCTTC.

This chain links TRBV7-3 with TRBJ1-6; D is possibly TRBD1 (5 bases). Germline assignment: CDR1 SGHTA and CDR2 FQGTGA. The CDR3 is made up of 15 amino acids. Deletions cut 1 base from V and 4 bases from J, with 8 bases between. CDR3 protein: CASSLMGQYNSPLHF. CDR3 bases: TGTGCCAGCAGCTTAATGGGGCAGTATAATTCACCCCTCCACTTT.

This clonotype has at least ten counts. The rearrangement uses TRBV6-1 and TRBJ2-7, with 7 bases lining up with TRBD1. Trimming took 6 bases from V and 2 from J; bases not matched to a gene: 13. The CDR3 is 16 residues long. Per germline, CDR1 MNHNS and CDR2 SASEGT. The CDR3 DNA reads TGTGCCAGCAGAAAGCTACAGGGGTCCTACACCTACGAGCAGTACTTC. Translation gives CASRKLQGSYTYEQYF.

The rearrangement joins TRBV18 to TRBJ2-7; D is perhaps TRBD2 (5 bases). The V gene's germline CDR1 is KGHSH and CDR2 LQKENI. This CDR3 comprises 14 residues. The ends were cut back, 4 bases at V and 0 bases at J, with 10 bases in the middle. This CDR3 is CASSLDGNSYEQYF. CDR3 nucleotide sequence: TGTGCCAGCTCACTAGACGGGAACTCCTACGAGCAGTACTTC.

The CDR3 loop is CASGSLRDREIHQETQYF. Written as DNA, the CDR3 is TGTGCTAGTGGTTCGCTAAGGGACAGGGAGATCCATCAAGAGACCCAGTACTTC. The genes are TRBV12-5 and TRBJ2-5, with 9 bases matching TRBD1. The CDR3 sequence is 18 residues long. Looked up from germline, CDR1 is LGHNT and CDR2 is FRNRAP. V trimming: 4 bases; J trimming: 2 bases; junction bases outside the gene matches: 14.

The rearrangement joins TRBV28 to TRBJ2-5, with 8 bases matching TRBD1. Germline V gene sequence: CDR1 MDHEN, CDR2 SYDVKM. The CDR3 runs 16 residues. J lost 2 bases, V lost 3 bases, and 8 bases had no gene match. The CDR3 DNA sequence: TGTGCCAGCAGTTTTGGCAGGGGGCCTCGTCAAGAGACCCAGTACTTC. Translation: CASSFGRGPRQETQYF.

This clonotype occurred many times. The chain links TRBV20-1 to TRBJ2-7; 10 bases fit TRBD2. CDR1 DFQATT and CDR2 SNEGSKA come from the germline V gene (reference sequence). The V gene end was trimmed by 5 bases and the J gene end by 5 bases; junction bases not matched to a gene: 15. The CDR3 sequence is 16 residues long. CDR3 DNA sequence: TGCAGTGCTTCGGCGCTTAAGCGGGAGGGCCGGAACGAGCAGTACTTC. Its protein product is CSASALKREGRNEQYF.

This clonotype was detected many times. V is TRBV30 and J is TRBJ2-4, with D unclear. This CDR3 is 13 amino acids long. Germline V gives CDR1 GTSNPN, CDR2 SVGIG (reference sequence). Trimming shortened V by 3 bases and J by 4 bases, and 10 bases separated the two germline ends. This CDR3 is CAWRATGKNIQYF. CDR3 DNA sequence: TGTGCCTGGAGGGCCACTGGAAAAAACATTCAGTACTTC.

In its sample, this clonotype was seen many times. V and J are TRBV6-1 and TRBJ1-5; possible D gene TRBD1, 6 bases. Germline CDR1 and CDR2: MNHNS and SASEGT. V was trimmed by 4 bases and J by 6 bases, leaving 13 bases between them. The CDR3 is 14 amino acids. CDR3: CASSANRERQPQHF. CDR3 bases: TGTGCCAGCAGTGCGAACAGGGAACGTCAGCCCCAGCATTTT.

This clonotype was seen ten or more times. In DNA form, the CDR3 reads TGTGCCAGCAGTTTTCTAGCGGGAGGAACCTACGAGCAGTACTTC. This gives the protein CASSFLAGGTYEQYF. V usage is TRBV12-3 or TRBV12-4 and J usage is TRBJ2-7; TRBD2 aligns across 11 bases. This CDR3 contains 15 residues. Germline trimming cut 3 bases from V and 2 bases from J; bases unmatched to any gene: 3.

The table lists this clonotype with a few counts. The chain has TRBV20-1 and TRBJ2-5; D gene uncertain. The CDR3 contains 15 residues. Germline CDR1 DFQATT, CDR2 SNEGSKA (reference sequence). Between the trimmed V and J ends, which lost 3 bases and 3 bases, there was a span of 17 bases. This chain's CDR3 is CSASIGRVQEETQYF. In DNA form, the CDR3 reads TGCAGTGCTAGTATAGGAAGGGTTCAGGAAGAGACCCAGTACTTC.

This clonotype was observed at least ten times. The junction does not match germline at one end; this may be a read error. The chain employs TRBV6-5 and TRBJ1-6; D gene uncertain. This CDR3 has 13 residues. Germline CDR1 MNHEY, CDR2 SVGAGI. Written as DNA, the CDR3 is TGTGCCAGCAGTTACTCCAATAATCCACCCCTCCACTTT. Amino acids: CASSYSNNPPLHF.

Concerning this clonotype: This may stem from a read error, because a much larger clone lies one nucleotide away. The CDR3 region has the DNA TGTGCCAGTACCTTGGTAGGGCGCAATCGGCCCCAGCATTTT. Protein: CASTLVGRNRPQHF. The chain links TRBV19 to TRBJ1-5; D gene ambiguous. The CDR3 runs 14 residues. CDR1 is LNHDA and CDR2 is SQIVND in the germline V gene (reference sequence). Drawing the rest from reference TRBV19 and TRBJ1-5, the complete variable domain is DGGITQSPKYLFRKEGQNVTLSCEQNLNHDAMYWYRQDPGQGLRLIYYSQIVNDFQKGDIAEGYSVSREKKESFPLTVTSAQKNPTAFYLCASTLVGRNRPQHFGDGTRLSIL.

This clonotype came up many times. The gene calls are TRBV5-1 and TRBJ1-5; D not certain. Germline V CDR1 and CDR2: SGHRS, YFSETQ. The ends were cut back, 2 bases at V and 5 bases at J, with 11 bases in the middle. The CDR3 consists of 14 residues. The CDR3 DNA reads as TGCGCCAGCAGCTTCAGGCCGGGTTATCAGCCCCAGCATTTT. It specifies CASSFRPGYQPQHF.

This clonotype appeared many times. V gene TRBV2 combines with J gene TRBJ1-2, with a weak D call TRBD1 (5 bases). The CDR3 spans 13 residues. Germline CDR1 SNHLY, CDR2 FYNNEI. V was shortened by 7 bases and J by 2 bases, with 11 bases between the two germline ends. Written as DNA, the CDR3 is TGTGCCAGCACCAGGGACGGAAACTATGGCTACACCTTC. This translates into CASTRDGNYGYTF.

Concerning this clonotype itself: Since a much larger clone is just one base distant, this may be a read error. The chain combines TRBV4-2 with TRBJ2-2, with TRBD2 as a possible D gene (5 bases). The CDR3 has 15 amino acids. Germline V gene data show CDR1 as LGHNA and CDR2 as YNFKEQ. The CDR3 loop is CAGSPDGMNTGELFF. DNA for the CDR3: TGTGCCGGCAGCCCGGACGGGATGAACACCGGGGAGCTGTTTTTT.

This clonotype has a count of ten or more. CDR3 sequence: CASSFRFSGRSNQPQHF. The CDR3 bases are TGTGCCAGCAGTTTTCGGTTCTCGGGCAGATCCAATCAGCCCCAGCATTTT. The gene calls are TRBV27 and TRBJ1-5; no clear D gene. The CDR3 extends over 17 amino acids. CDR1 is MNHEY and CDR2 is SMNVEV in the germline V gene (reference sequence). The V gene lost 3 bases and the J gene lost 3 bases, with 18 bases spanning the gap.

This clonotype was seen repeatedly, ten times or more. The rearrangement uses TRBV24-1 and TRBJ2-5; D is uncertain. The CDR3 is 13 residues long. The germline CDR1 and CDR2 sequences are KGHDR and SFDVKD. The germline V and J ends were trimmed by 6 bases and 4 bases, with 11 bases remaining between them. CDR3 DNA sequence: TGTGCCACCAGTCTCGGCCCCGGAGAGACCCAGTACTTC. This sequence encodes CATSLGPGETQYF.

This clonotype showed up many times. This chain links TRBV28 with TRBJ1-1; weak D call: TRBD1 (6 bases). In germline, CDR1 is MDHEN, CDR2 SYDVKM. V was clipped by 7 bases and J by 4 bases, with 16 bases between them. The CDR3 consists of 14 residues. In nucleotides, the CDR3 is TGTGCCAGCACCTCCTGGGGGGGGCTCACTGAAGCTTTCTTT. Protein product: CASTSWGGLTEAFF.

This clonotype was observed many times. As DNA, the CDR3 is TGTGCCACCTCTCGGACAGGGGAGACCCAGTACTTC. Translation gives CATSRTGETQYF. The chain recombines TRBV24-1 with TRBJ2-5; 8 bases match TRBD1. The germline V gene encodes CDR1 KGHDR and CDR2 SFDVKD. This CDR3 region has 12 residues. Trimming at V came to 9 bases and at J to 5 bases, leaving 4 bases not matched to a gene.

This clonotype was picked up many times. This chain links TRBV5-1 with TRBJ2-7; D is ambiguous. The CDR3 is 15 residues long. From germline, CDR1 is SGHRS and CDR2 YFSETQ. V was clipped by 4 bases and J by 3 bases, with 17 bases between them. This chain's CDR3 is CASSPQTSIVYEQYF. Here the CDR3 DNA reads TGCGCCAGCAGCCCCCAAACCTCCATTGTCTACGAGCAGTACTTC.

The chain couples TRBV6-2 or TRBV6-3 to TRBJ2-7; 8 nucleotides line up with TRBD2. CDR1 and CDR2 (germline): MNHEY, SVGEGT. The CDR3 has 16 residues. V was clipped by 0 bases and J by 3 bases; unmatched bases: 7. CDR3 residues: CASSYSRRGGSYEQYF. In nucleotides, the CDR3 is TGTGCCAGCAGTTACTCGCGTCGGGGGGGTAGCTACGAGCAGTACTTC.

This clonotype has ten or more counts. The chain combines TRBV7-9 with TRBJ2-5; 8 bases are shared with TRBD2. The ends lost 5 bases at V and 2 bases at J; junction bases unmatched: 4. Germline loops: CDR1 SEHNR, CDR2 FQNEAQ (reference sequence). The CDR3 runs 14 residues. The CDR3 loop is CASSNQREQETQYF. The CDR3 DNA reads as TGTGCCAGCAGCAACCAGCGGGAGCAAGAGACCCAGTACTTC.

This clonotype showed up many times. The chain couples TRBV5-1 to TRBJ2-7; 7 bases are shared with TRBD2. CDR1 and CDR2 (germline): SGHRS, YFSETQ. After removal of 4 bases from V and 1 base from J, the junction contained 14 bases not matched to a gene. CDR3 length equals 17 residues. CDR3 in DNA: TGCGCCAGCAGCACCGGTCGGGGGGAGCTCTCTTCCTACGAGCAGTACTTC. Protein: CASSTGRGELSSYEQYF.

This sequence joins TRBV12-3 or TRBV12-4 and TRBJ1-5, with a weak D call TRBD1 (6 bases). V lost 5 bases to trimming and J lost 2 bases, with 10 bases between them. The CDR3 has 14 residues. CDR3 region: CASSRDTGNQPQHF. The CDR3 region has the DNA TGTGCCAGCAGTAGGGACACCGGCAATCAGCCCCAGCATTTT.

This clonotype came up many times. The rearrangement uses TRBV29-1 and TRBJ1-2, with 11 bases identical to TRBD1. There are 15 residues in the CDR3. The V gene's germline CDR1 is SQVTM and CDR2 ANQGSEA. The trim removed 6 bases at V and 4 bases at J, leaving 10 bases unmatched. DNA of the CDR3: TGCAGCGTCGGACAGGGGGCTGGGCTGACCTATGGCTACACCTTC. Encoded protein: CSVGQGAGLTYGYTF.

The genes are TRBV11-1 and TRBJ1-1, with 9 bases lining up with TRBD1. Unmatched junction bases numbered 10, after V lost 5 bases and J lost 6 bases. Per the germline V gene, CDR1 is SGHAT and CDR2 is FQDESV (reference sequence). The CDR3 runs to 15 residues. The CDR3 nucleotides read TGTGCCAGCAGCGCTCTTTCGGGACAGGGCTCTGAAGCTTTCTTT. As protein: CASSALSGQGSEAFF.

This clonotype was seen at least ten times. The chain uses TRBV4-1 and TRBJ2-6; D unclear. CDR3 length equals 17 residues. Germline V gives CDR1 MGHRA, CDR2 YSYEKL. Trimming removed 0 bases at V and 1 base at J, with 10 bases between. The DNA of the CDR3 is TGCGCCAGCAGCCAAGAAGGGTCGGGTTCTGGGGCCAACGTCCTGACTTTC. Protein product: CASSQEGSGSGANVLTF.

This clonotype was seen many times. This chain links TRBV5-1 with TRBJ2-5; TRBD2 might be the D (5 bases). In germline, CDR1 is SGHRS, CDR2 YFSETQ. Trimming took 4 bases from V and 0 from J, leaving 13 bases between them. The CDR3 sequence is 15 residues long. The CDR3 loop is CASSKPTGYQETQYF. Here the CDR3 DNA reads TGCGCCAGCAGCAAGCCCACGGGGTACCAAGAGACCCAGTACTTC.